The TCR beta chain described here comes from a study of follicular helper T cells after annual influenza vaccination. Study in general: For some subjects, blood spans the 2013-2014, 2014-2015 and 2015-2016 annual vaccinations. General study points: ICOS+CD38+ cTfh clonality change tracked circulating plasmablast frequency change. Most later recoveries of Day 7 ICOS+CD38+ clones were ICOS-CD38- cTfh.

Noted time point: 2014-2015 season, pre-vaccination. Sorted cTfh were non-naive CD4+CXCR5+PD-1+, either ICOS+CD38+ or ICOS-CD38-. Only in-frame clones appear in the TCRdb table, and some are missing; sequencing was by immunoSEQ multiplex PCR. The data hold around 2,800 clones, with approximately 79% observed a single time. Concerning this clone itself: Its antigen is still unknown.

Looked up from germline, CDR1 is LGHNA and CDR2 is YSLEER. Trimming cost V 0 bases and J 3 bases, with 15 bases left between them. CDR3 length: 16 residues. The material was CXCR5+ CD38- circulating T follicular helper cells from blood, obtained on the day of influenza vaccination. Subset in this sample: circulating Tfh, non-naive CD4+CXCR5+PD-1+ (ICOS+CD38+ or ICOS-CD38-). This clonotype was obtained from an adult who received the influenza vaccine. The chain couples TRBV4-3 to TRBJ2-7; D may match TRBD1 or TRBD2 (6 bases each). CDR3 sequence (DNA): TGCGCCAGCAGCCAAGAAGGATGGGGGGCCGGCTACGAGCAGTACTTC. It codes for CASSQEGWGAGYEQYF.